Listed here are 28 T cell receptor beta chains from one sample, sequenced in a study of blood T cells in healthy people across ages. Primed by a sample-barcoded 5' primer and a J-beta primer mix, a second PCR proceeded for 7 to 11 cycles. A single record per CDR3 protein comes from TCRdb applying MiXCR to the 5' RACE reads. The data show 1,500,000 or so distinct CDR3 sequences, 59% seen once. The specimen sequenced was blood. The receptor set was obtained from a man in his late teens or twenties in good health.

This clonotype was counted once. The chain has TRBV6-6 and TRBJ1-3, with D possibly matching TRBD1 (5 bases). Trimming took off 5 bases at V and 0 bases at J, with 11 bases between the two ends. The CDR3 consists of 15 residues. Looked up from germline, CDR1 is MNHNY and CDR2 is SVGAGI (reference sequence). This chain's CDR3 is CASSPGAHSGNTIYF. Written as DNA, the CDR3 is TGTGCCAGCAGTCCCGGGGCCCACTCTGGAAACACCATATATTTT.

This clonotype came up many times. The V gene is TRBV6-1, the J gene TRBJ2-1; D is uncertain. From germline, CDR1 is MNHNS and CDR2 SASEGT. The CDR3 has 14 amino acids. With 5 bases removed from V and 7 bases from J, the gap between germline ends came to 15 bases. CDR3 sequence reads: CASSKLEVRNEQFF. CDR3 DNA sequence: TGTGCCAGCAGTAAGCTAGAAGTCCGGAATGAGCAGTTCTTC.

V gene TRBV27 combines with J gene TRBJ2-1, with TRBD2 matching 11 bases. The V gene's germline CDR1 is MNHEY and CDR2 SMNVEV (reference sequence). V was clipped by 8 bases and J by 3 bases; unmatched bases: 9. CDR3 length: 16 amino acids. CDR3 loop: CASSTSGRGGYNEQFF. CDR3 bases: TGTGCCAGCTCCACTAGCGGGAGAGGGGGCTACAATGAGCAGTTCTTC.

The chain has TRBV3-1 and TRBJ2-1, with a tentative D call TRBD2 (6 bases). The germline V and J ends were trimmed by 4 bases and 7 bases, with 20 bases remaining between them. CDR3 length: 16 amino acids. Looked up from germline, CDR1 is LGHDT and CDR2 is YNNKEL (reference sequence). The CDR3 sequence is CASSPIRSGFPNEQFF. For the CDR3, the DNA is TGTGCCAGCAGCCCAATTAGGAGCGGGTTTCCTAATGAGCAGTTCTTC.

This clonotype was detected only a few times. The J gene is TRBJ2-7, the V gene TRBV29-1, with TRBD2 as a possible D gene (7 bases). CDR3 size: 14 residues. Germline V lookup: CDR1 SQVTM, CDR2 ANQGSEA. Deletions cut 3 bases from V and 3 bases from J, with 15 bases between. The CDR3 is CSVEVAGADYEQYF. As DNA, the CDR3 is TGCAGCGTTGAGGTGGCGGGGGCCGACTACGAGCAGTACTTC.

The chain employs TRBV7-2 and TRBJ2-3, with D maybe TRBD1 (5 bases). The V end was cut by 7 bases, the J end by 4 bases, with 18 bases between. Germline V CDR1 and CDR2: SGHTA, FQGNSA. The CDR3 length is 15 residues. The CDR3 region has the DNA TGTGCCAGCACCACCTCCGGGCAGGGCTCAGATACGCAGTATTTT. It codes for CASTTSGQGSDTQYF.

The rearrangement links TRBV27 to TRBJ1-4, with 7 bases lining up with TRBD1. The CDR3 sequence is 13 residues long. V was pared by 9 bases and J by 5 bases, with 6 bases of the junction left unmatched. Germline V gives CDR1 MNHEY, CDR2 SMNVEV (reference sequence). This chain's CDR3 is CASPTGRNEKLFF. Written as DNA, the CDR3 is TGTGCCAGTCCGACAGGGAGAAATGAAAAACTGTTTTTT.

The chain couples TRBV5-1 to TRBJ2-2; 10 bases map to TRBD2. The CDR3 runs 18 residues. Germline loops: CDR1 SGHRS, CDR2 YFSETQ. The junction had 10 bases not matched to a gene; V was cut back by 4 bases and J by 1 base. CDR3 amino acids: CASSPLGLAGVNTGELFF. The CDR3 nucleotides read TGCGCCAGCAGCCCCCTAGGGCTAGCGGGGGTGAACACCGGGGAGCTGTTTTTT.

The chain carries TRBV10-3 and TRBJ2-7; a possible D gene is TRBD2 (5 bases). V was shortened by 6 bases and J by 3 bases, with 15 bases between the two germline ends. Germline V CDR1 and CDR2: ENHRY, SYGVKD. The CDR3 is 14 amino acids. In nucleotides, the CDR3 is TGTGCCATCAGCCCCGGGCGGGCCGGCTACGAGCAGTACTTC. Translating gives CAISPGRAGYEQYF.

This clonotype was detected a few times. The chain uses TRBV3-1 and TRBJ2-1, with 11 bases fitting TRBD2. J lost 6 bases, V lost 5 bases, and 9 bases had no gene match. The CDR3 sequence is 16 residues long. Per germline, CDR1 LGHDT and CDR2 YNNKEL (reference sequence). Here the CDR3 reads CASSALTSGAPNEQFF. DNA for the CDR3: TGTGCCAGCAGCGCCCTGACTAGCGGGGCCCCCAATGAGCAGTTCTTC.

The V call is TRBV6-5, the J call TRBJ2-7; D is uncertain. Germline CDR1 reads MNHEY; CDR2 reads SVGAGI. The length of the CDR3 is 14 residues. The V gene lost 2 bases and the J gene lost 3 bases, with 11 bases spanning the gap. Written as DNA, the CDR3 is TGTGCCAGCAGTTACGTCTCTTCAATCTACGAGCAGTACTTC. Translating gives CASSYVSSIYEQYF.

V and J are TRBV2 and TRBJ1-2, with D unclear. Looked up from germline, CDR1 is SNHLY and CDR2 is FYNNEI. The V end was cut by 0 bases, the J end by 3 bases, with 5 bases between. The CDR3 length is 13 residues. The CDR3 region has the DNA TGTGCCAGCAGTGAAGCGGAGCACTATGGCTACACCTTC. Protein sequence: CASSEAEHYGYTF.

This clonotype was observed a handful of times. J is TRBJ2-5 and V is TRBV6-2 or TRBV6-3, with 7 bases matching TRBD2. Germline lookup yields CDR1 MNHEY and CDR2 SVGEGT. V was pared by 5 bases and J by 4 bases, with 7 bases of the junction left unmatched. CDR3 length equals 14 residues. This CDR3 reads CASSRTRKGETQYF. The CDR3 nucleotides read TGTGCCAGCAGTCGGACTAGAAAGGGAGAGACCCAGTACTTC.

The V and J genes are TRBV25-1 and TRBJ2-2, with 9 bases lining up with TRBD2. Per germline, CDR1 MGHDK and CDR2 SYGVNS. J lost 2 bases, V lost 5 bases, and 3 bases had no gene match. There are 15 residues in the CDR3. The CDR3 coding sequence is TGTGCCAGCAGTCGACTAGCGGATAACACCGGGGAGCTGTTTTTT. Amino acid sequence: CASSRLADNTGELFF.

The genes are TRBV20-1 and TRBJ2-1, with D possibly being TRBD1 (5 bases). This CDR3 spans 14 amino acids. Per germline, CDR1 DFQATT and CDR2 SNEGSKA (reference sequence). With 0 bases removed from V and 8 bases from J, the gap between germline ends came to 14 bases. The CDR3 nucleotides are TGCAGTGCTAGAGATGGTTTGAAGGGGTATGAGCAGTTCTTC. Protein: CSARDGLKGYEQFF.

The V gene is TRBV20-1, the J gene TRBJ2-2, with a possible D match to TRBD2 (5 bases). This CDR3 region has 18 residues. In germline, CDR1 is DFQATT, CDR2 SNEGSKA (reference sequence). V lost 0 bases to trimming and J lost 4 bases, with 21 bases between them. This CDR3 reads CSARDATGREVSTGELFF. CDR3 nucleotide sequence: TGCAGTGCTAGAGATGCAACCGGACGGGAAGTGAGCACCGGGGAGCTGTTTTTT.

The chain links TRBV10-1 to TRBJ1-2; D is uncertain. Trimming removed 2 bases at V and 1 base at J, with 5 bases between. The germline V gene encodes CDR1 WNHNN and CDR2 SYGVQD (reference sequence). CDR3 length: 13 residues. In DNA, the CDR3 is TGCGCCAGCAGTGAGACCGTTAACTATGGCTACACCTTC. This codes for CASSETVNYGYTF.

DNA of the CDR3: TGTGCCAGCAGTGAAGCGGGTGGGGACAAAAACATTCAGTACTTC. The encoded protein is CASSEAGGDKNIQYF. The chain has TRBV2 and TRBJ2-4; the D is unclear. The V end was cut by 0 bases, the J end by 3 bases, with 9 bases between. This CDR3 region has 15 residues. From germline, CDR1 is SNHLY and CDR2 FYNNEI.

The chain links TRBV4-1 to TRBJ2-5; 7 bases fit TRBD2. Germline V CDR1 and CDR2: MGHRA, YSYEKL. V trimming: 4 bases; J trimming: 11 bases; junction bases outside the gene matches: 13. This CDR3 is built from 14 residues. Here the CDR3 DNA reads TGCGCCAGCAGCCGGGCACTAGCGCCAGGAGAGCAGTACTTC. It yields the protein CASSRALAPGEQYF.

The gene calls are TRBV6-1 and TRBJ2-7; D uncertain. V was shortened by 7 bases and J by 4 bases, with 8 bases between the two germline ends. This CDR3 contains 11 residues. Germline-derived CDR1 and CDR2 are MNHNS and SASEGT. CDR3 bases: TGTGCCAGCAAGAATGGGTACGAGCAGTACTTC. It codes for CASKNGYEQYF.

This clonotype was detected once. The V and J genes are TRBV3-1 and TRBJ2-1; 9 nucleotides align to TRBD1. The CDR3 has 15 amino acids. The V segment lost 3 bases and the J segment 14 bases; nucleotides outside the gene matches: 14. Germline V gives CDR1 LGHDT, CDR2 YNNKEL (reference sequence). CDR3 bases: TGTGCCAGCAGCCATCGGACAGGGGTTGGCGGAAGAGAGTTCTTC. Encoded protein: CASSHRTGVGGREFF.

CDR3 nucleotides: TGTGCCACTAAAAAAGGGATCAACTCCTACGAGCAGTACTTC. Amino acids: CATKKGINSYEQYF. The genes are TRBV24-1 and TRBJ2-7, with D unresolved. Germline CDR1 is KGHDR and CDR2 is SFDVKD. This CDR3 region has 14 residues. V lost 10 bases and J 0 bases, leaving 15 bases between the germline ends.

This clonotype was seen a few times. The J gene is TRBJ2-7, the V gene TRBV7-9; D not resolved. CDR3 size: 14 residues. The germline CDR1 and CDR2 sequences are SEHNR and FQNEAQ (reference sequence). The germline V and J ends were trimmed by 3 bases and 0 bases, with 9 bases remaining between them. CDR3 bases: TGTGCCAGCAGCTTTACTGAAGCCTCCTACGAGCAGTACTTC. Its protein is CASSFTEASYEQYF. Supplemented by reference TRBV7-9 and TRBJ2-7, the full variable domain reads DTGVSQNPRHKITKRGQNVTFRCDPISEHNRLYWYRQTLGQGPEFLTYFQNEAQLEKSRLLSDRFSAERPKGSFSTLEIQRTEQGDSAMYLCASSFTEASYEQYFGPGTRLTVT.

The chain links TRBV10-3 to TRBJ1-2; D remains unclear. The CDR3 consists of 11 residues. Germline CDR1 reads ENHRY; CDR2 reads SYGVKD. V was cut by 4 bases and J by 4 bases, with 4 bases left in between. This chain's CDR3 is CAISVSYGYTF. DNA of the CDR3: TGTGCCATCAGTGTTAGCTATGGCTACACCTTC.

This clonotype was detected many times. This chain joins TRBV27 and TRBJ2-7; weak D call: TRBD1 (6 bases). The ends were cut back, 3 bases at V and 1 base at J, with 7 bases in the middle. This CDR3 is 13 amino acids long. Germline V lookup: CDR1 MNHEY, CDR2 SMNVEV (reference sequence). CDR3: CASSFGQSYEQYF. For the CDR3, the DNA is TGTGCCAGCAGTTTCGGACAGTCCTACGAGCAGTACTTC.

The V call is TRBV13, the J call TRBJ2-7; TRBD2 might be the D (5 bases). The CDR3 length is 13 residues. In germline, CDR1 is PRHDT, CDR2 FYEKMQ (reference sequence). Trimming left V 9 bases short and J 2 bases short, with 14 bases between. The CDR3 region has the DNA TGTGCCAGTTGGGCGAGCGGTACCTACGAGCAGTACTTC. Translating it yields CASWASGTYEQYF.

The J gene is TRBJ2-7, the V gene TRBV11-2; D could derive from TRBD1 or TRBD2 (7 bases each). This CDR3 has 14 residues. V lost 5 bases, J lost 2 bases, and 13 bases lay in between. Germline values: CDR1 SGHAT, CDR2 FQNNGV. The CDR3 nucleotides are TGTGCCAGCAGCACCCAGGGGGGGCCCTACGAGCAGTACTTC. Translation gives CASSTQGGPYEQYF.

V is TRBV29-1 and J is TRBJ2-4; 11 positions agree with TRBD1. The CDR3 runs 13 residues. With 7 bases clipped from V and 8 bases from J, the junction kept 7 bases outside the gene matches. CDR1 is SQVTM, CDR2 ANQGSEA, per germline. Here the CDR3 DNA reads TGCAGCGGATGGACAGGGGGCAGGGACATTCAGTACTTC. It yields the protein CSGWTGGRDIQYF. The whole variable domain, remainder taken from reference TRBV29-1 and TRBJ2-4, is SAVISQKPSRDICQRGTSLTIQCQVDSQVTMMFWYRQQPGQSLTLIATANQGSEATYESGFVIDKFPISRPNLTFSTLTVSNMSPEDSSIYLCSGWTGGRDIQYFGAGTRLSVL.